This section outlines one T cell receptor (beta chain) sequence together with its context. Its cognate antigen is unknown. These data belong to a study of CD8+ T cells in alopecia areata. Study background: Tofacitinib lasted 6 to 18 months, then 6 months off drug.

Extraction and reverse transcription of RNA yielded cDNA as the sequencing template. Sequencing was performed with immunoSEQ multiplex PCR; in TCRdb, only in-frame clones are kept and a portion is missing. Seen here are 90,000 to 150,000 clones, about half observed once, and the top ten hold 0.46%. The germline V and J ends were trimmed by 0 bases and 10 bases, with 4 bases remaining between them. The germline gives CDR1 MNHEY, CDR2 SVGAGI. This CDR3 comprises 12 residues. Notes on the study in general: Having one nonresponder leaves uncertain how baseline CD8+ expansion relates to response. Sequencing of scalp tissue also captures the resident alphabeta T cells of normal skin.

The treatment was: oral pan-JAK inhibitor, 5-10 mg twice daily. The chain carries TRBV6-5 and TRBJ1-6; D remains unclear. This TCR derives from a human donor with alopecia areata. Sample: CD4+ T cells sorted from blood, taken at week 4, from a patient treated with tofacitinib. The CDR3: CASSYSGSPLHF. CDR3 sequence (DNA): TGTGCCAGCAGTTACTCCGGGTCACCCCTCCACTTT.